Reported below is one TCR beta chain. This clone was found once. No cognate antigen has been identified for it. No quality values exist for individual bases; no much larger clone is one base distant. The library was built by means of the immunoSEQ multiplex PCR assay. For the multiplex PCR, a mixture combining 60 forward primers for TCR Vbeta segments and 13 reverse primers for TCR Jbeta segments was used. A multiplex PCR assay on genomic DNA amplified the CDR3 region of rearranged TCR beta genes. The amplified TCR beta libraries were sequenced on the Illumina HiSeq System as 87-base-pair reads. Per the source publication's procedure: In a later analysis, 77 million or so unique TCR beta chains were counted across the roughly 670 repertoires, and roughly 9.9 million of these chains were shared by at least two donors. Raw reads were error-corrected and collapsed into unique sequences with a nearest-neighbor algorithm that merged closely related sequences to remove PCR and sequencing errors. CDR3 sequences were aligned to IMGT reference sequences to assign V, D and J gene segments. For a sequence to be retained, a match of at least six nucleotides to both a V gene segment and a J gene segment was required. Rearrangements were called productive when the CDR3 lacked stop codons and stayed in frame with V and J; all others were non-productive. CDR3 was defined by IMGT convention, running from the second conserved V-encoded cysteine to the conserved J-encoded phenylalanine. In an earlier analysis of around 600 of the donors, sequences lacking an unambiguous match to a single V gene segment were excluded. An earlier analysis of about 600 of the donors called V segments functional above 56.7% productive rearrangements and segregating when the between-donor standard deviation exceeded 5%. To diagnose cytomegalovirus status from the catalog of TCR beta chain sequences, a statistical classification framework was built. A later analysis assigned V and J genes by comparing TCR nucleotide sequences with IMGT/GENE-DB human TR gene sequences. In a later analysis, CDR3 sequences and most-parsimonious VDJ recombination scenarios were assigned using the TCRdist pipeline. A later analysis defined each TCR beta chain by its CDR3 amino acid sequence plus V-gene family, and excluded reads lacking a unique V-gene family. As a way to deal with suspected cross-contamination and a sequencing artifact, a later analysis dropped 450 to 600 nucleotide sequences that were highly shared and had low generation probability. In a later analysis, a clonal expansion index was calculated for each public chain from normalized within-repertoire ranks of inferred template counts. In a later analysis, generation probabilities were computed using a VDJ recombination model fitted to out-of-frame rearrangements, and the results were checked against IGoR. Hypergeometric tests were used in a later analysis to score TCR-TCR, TCR-HLA and TCR-CMV co-occurrence, with a repertoire-size bias correction applied to the TCR pairs. In a later analysis, false discovery rates were estimated by permuting HLA or CMV assignments 20 times. In a later analysis, co-occurring TCRs were grouped using DBSCAN, with TCRdist sequence similarity added in when clustering inside HLA-allele-positive subsets. Repertoires with fewer than 30,000 or more than 120,000 public chains were left out of co-occurrence clustering, as were four to six repertoires with anomalous nucleotide sharing. The clones in this table, taken by TCRdb from immuneACCESS, are in-frame only. Not every clone is retained; where verified, under half of the shortfall comes from an unresolved V gene, and the cause of the rest is unknown. V, J and clone size derive from that table, while D and trimming were established from the DNA sequence. A total of 200,000 to 250,000 clones appear in this sample, about 80% of them only once. The leading ten clones occupy 8% of the sample.

The CDR3 runs 14 amino acids, cysteine and phenylalanine included. Just the 42-base CDR3 DNA is kept, in frame starting at base 1. CDR1 SQVTM and CDR2 ANQGSEA were looked up in the germline V gene. Trimming costs V 6 bases and J 8 bases, and their ends lie 22 bases apart. The data belong to a study of cytomegalovirus exposure and HLA in healthy donors (dated by TCRdb to the late 2010s). General notes on the study: In an earlier analysis of approximately 640 of the donors, under 300 Gb of sequence data and roughly 100 million unique TCR beta sequences from 150 million to 200 million T cells were reported. Approximately 310 gigabases of sequencing data and around 88 million unique TCR sequences made up an early release that covered fewer than 650 HLA-typed donors. Of the roughly 400 genotyped donors, 65% to 90% fell in the genetic ancestry cluster associated with self-reported Caucasian donors. The study aimed to test whether cataloging public T cell receptors could reveal signatures of past pathogen exposure. Using immunosequencing, the study profiled T cell repertoires from 666 subjects and related those repertoires to cytomegalovirus serostatus. Along with the approximately 650-subject first cohort, a separate validation cohort of about 110 different subjects was used. The study combined high-throughput TCR immunosequencing, statistical association of individual TCRs with disease status, and machine learning to predict cytomegalovirus infection status. In a later analysis, previously published TCR beta repertoires from 550 to 700 donors were re-analyzed and high-resolution HLA genotyping was added so that TCR occurrence patterns could be studied. Rather than drawing on any new phenotypic data, the later analysis identified candidate immune exposures from TCR beta sequences and the way those sequences occurred across donors. An earlier analysis of fewer than 750 of the donors used high-throughput TCR beta sequencing to judge whether each TCR beta V gene segment behaved as functional or pseudogenic. Donor age, sex, ethnicity and CMV serostatus were collected together with the repertoire data. A later genetic analysis took genome-wide SNP genotypes for about 55% of the 666 donors and used that subset as a discovery cohort. All discovery cohort repertoires had been generated using a single sequencing platform. Both class I and class II loci were covered by HLA typing, at four-digit resolution. The number of typed donors differed by locus: about 620-640 for A, B, C, DRB1 and DQB1; some 540 for DQA1; some 590 for DPA1; and 400 to 480 for DPB1. Five DR-DQ haplotypes were treated as single units for association and clustering because of strong linkage in the cohort. Among some 410 genotyped donors of the cohort, an average of approximately 240,000 unique TCR beta nucleotide sequences was sequenced per donor, of which approximately 19% were non-productive.

In total, fewer than 750 healthy bone marrow donors made up the cohort. At the time of sampling, all cohort members were nominally healthy, though unrecorded immune exposures were likely present. The donor was CMV seropositive and was included in the group of 250 to 350 seropositive cohort members. Every donor gave a peripheral blood sample, and the peripheral blood mononuclear cells from that sample were used for TCR beta sequencing. The Qiagen DNeasy Blood Extraction Kit was used to extract genomic DNA from the blood cell samples. Study-level results and caveats: The authors suggested that the approach could potentially be extended to other disease states and immunological phenotypes. A cluster of highly shared sequence variants was judged likely to be a technical artifact of the sequencing pipeline. A further reported finding was that TCR beta sequences accurately predicted the HLA-A and HLA-B alleles for most subjects in the first cohort. When HLA alleles, especially DR and DQ, strongly co-occurred, attributing TCR associations to individual alleles was difficult. In a later genetic analysis, a missense DCLRE1C variant was associated with V-gene and J-gene trimming of TCR beta chains, and the association was replicated in an independent cohort. Most TCR sequences were observed very rarely across donors, whereas some public TCRs were present in many individuals. In this cohort, only TCR beta chains were sequenced, and detectable features were limited by the absence of alpha or paired-chain data. In a later analysis, most CMV-associated TCR beta chains were found to appear HLA-restricted, with HLA associations seemingly driven largely by CMV exposure. According to a later analysis, TCR association rates differed among HLA loci, with DRB1 alleles showing the most associated TCRs and HLA-C alleles showing the fewest. A few of the identified cytomegalovirus-associated TCR beta chains were confirmed in vitro to be specific for cytomegalovirus antigens. CMV serostatus was the only immune exposure information available for the cohort. Because counts were too low, about 18 rarely observed V segments, including chromosome 9 orphons, were left out of the earlier analysis of over 550 of the donors. The classifier was reported to diagnose cytomegalovirus status with high specificity and sensitivity in both the original cohort and the validation cohort. A later analysis reported that several top co-occurrence clusters appeared linked to parvovirus B19, influenza, CMV and Epstein-Barr virus. A later analysis found that HLA-associated TCR beta chains were more clonally expanded and had lower generation probabilities than equally common non-associated chains. An earlier analysis of around 500 of the donors showed that most TCR beta V segments appeared in productive rearrangements either about 90% or about 30% of the time, which broadly matched IMGT annotations. The study gave a list of over 150 TCR beta chains associated with cytomegalovirus. Specific HLA alleles were associated with 15,000 to 20,000 TCR beta sequences at a false discovery rate of 0.05 in a later analysis. Roughly uniform sequencing depth across donors was assumed in presence/absence analyses, although this assumption may not hold. A later genetic analysis reported fewer N-insertions in productive TCRs among donors in an Asian-associated ancestry cluster than the roughly 700-donor mean. Linkage disequilibrium might explain the correlated functional status among segregating V segments, but an unknown experimental factor could not be excluded. Because some donors lacked HLA typing at each locus, the association tests relied only on the typed subset. Because the 87-base-pair reads could not distinguish some IMGT-functional V segments, including TRBV6-2 and TRBV6-3, those segments were excluded.

Recombination connected TRBV29-1 to TRBJ1-2; D gene: possibly TRBD1, on 6 matching bases. The receptor's source is an older woman in good health and CMV-seropositive. Sequenced sample: PBMCs. The CDR3: CSVKYGTFSEGYTF. The sequenced DNA is TGCAGCGTAAAGTACGGGACATTCTCCGAAGGCTACACCTTC.